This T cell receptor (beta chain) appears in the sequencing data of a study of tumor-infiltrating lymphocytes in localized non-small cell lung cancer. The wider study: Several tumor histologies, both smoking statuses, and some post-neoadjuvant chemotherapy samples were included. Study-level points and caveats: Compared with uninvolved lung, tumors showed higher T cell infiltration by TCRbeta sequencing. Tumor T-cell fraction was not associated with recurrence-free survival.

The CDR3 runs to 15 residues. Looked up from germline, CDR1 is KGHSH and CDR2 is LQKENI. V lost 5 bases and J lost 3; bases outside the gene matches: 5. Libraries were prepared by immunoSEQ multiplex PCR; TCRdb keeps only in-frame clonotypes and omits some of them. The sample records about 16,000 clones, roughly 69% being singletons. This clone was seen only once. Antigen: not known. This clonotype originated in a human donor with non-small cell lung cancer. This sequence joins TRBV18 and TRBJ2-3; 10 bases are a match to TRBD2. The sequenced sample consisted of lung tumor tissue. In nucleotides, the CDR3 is TGTGCCAGCTCAAAACTAGCGGGGATGACAGATACGCAGTATTTT. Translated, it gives CASSKLAGMTDTQYF.